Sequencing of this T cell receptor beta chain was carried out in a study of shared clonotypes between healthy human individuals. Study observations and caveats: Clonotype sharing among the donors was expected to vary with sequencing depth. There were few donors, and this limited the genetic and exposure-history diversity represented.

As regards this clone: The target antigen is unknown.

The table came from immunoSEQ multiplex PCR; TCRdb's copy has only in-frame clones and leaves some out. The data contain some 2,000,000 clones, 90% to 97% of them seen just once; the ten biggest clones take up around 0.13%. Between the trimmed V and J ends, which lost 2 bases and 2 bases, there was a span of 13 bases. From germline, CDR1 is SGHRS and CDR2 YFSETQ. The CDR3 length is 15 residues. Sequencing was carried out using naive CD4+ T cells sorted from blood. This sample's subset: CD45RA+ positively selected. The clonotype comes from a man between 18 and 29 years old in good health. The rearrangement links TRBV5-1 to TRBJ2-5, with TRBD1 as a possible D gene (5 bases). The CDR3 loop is CASSFRQPPQETQYF. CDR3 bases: TGCGCCAGCAGCTTTCGACAGCCTCCTCAAGAGACCCAGTACTTC. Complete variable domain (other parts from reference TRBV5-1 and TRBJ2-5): KAGVTQTPRYLIKTRGQQVTLSCSPISGHRSVSWYQQTPGQGLQFLFEYFSETQRNKGNFPGRFSGRQFSNSRSEMNVSTLELGDSALYLCASSFRQPPQETQYFGPGTRLLVL.